The next 15 T cell receptor beta chains were all read from a single sample in a study of neoadjuvant nivolumab and ipilimumab in lung cancer. TCRdb keeps only in-frame clones here, not all; method: immunoSEQ multiplex PCR. The sample includes approximately 23,000 clones, approximately 81% of them seen just once. The sample was peripheral blood, taken before neoadjuvant nivolumab, alone or with ipilimumab. These receptors were collected from an adult with non-small cell lung cancer.

J is TRBJ1-2 and V is TRBV14; TRBD1 is a possible D gene (6 bases). Germline assignment: CDR1 SGHDN and CDR2 FVKESK. The germline V and J ends were trimmed by 4 bases and 2 bases, with 11 bases remaining between them. The CDR3 is 14 amino acids. This CDR3 is CASSPDSANYGYTF. CDR3 bases: TGTGCCAGCAGCCCGGACAGCGCGAACTATGGCTACACCTTC.

CDR3 region: CASSVSGLNYGYTF. The CDR3 coding sequence is TGCGCCAGCAGTGTATCCGGGCTCAACTATGGCTACACCTTC. The gene calls are TRBV10-2 and TRBJ1-2; no clear D. V gave up 4 bases and J gave up 2 bases, with 11 bases separating them. CDR3 length: 14 residues. The germline V gene has CDR1 WSHSY and CDR2 SAAADI.

The chain links TRBV10-3 to TRBJ2-3, with D possibly matching TRBD2 (7 bases). Germline-derived CDR1 and CDR2 are ENHRY and SYGVKD. This CDR3 region has 15 residues. The V gene lost 6 bases and the J gene lost 1 base, with 14 bases spanning the gap. For the CDR3, the DNA is TGTGCCATCAGACAGCGGGACATGGGCACAGATACGCAGTATTTT. It encodes CAIRQRDMGTDTQYF.

This chain links TRBV5-4 with TRBJ2-3, with no clear D. The CDR3 totals 13 residues. V shed 0 bases and J shed 2 bases, with 4 bases lying between them. Per the germline V gene, CDR1 is SGHNT and CDR2 is YYREEE (reference sequence). CDR3 residues: CASSLGATDTQYF. In DNA form, the CDR3 reads TGTGCCAGCAGCTTGGGTGCCACAGATACGCAGTATTTT.

The chain combines TRBV6-5 with TRBJ1-3; no clear D gene. Germline-derived CDR1 and CDR2 are MNHEY and SVGAGI. The CDR3 spans 15 residues. Trimming shortened V by 2 bases and J by 2 bases, and 10 bases separated the two germline ends. CDR3 sequence reads: CASSYGGNPGNTIYF. Here the CDR3 DNA reads TGTGCCAGCAGTTACGGAGGCAACCCTGGAAACACCATATATTTT.

The chain combines TRBV5-5 with TRBJ1-1, with unresolved D. Germline V CDR1 and CDR2: SGHKS, YYEKEE (reference sequence). The CDR3 is made up of 15 amino acids. The ends were cut back, 0 bases at V and 1 base at J, with 10 bases in the middle. The CDR3 here is CASSLGVRGNTEAFF. CDR3 DNA sequence: TGTGCCAGCAGCTTGGGGGTTCGGGGGAACACTGAAGCTTTCTTT.

The CDR3 bases are TGCGCCAGCAGCTTGTCAGGGCGCGAGCAGTACTTC. Protein sequence: CASSLSGREQYF. The gene calls are TRBV5-1 and TRBJ2-7; maybe TRBD1 (5 bases). CDR1 and CDR2 from the germline V gene are SGHRS and YFSETQ. V shed 1 base and J shed 6 bases, with 8 bases lying between them. The CDR3 covers 12 residues.

This clone was seen once. V is TRBV5-1 and J is TRBJ1-1; D unresolved. Trimming pared 4 bases from V and 0 bases from J, leaving 10 bases between. The CDR3 totals 14 residues. CDR1 is SGHRS and CDR2 is YFSETQ in the germline V gene. The CDR3 DNA reads as TGCGCCAGCAGCGAGACATCGATGAACACTGAAGCTTTCTTT. Protein: CASSETSMNTEAFF.

V and J are TRBV7-2 and TRBJ1-2, with 7 bases matching TRBD1. Germline V gives CDR1 SGHTA, CDR2 FQGNSA. CDR3 length: 14 amino acids. The junction had 6 bases not matched to a gene; V was cut back by 5 bases and J by 3 bases. CDR3 loop: CASSRQGTDYGYTF. CDR3 nucleotides: TGTGCCAGCAGCCGACAGGGTACCGACTATGGCTACACCTTC.

This chain connects TRBV4-2 to TRBJ2-6; a weak D match, TRBD2 (6 bases). The germline V gene encodes CDR1 LGHNA and CDR2 YNFKEQ. V was shortened by 2 bases and J by 3 bases, with 11 bases between the two germline ends. The CDR3 length is 16 residues. The CDR3 sequence: CASSQLGGGGANVLTF. As DNA, the CDR3 is TGTGCCAGCAGCCAACTGGGGGGAGGTGGGGCCAACGTCCTGACTTTC.

The chain employs TRBV2 and TRBJ2-1; 10 bases line up with TRBD2. The ends lost 7 bases at V and 3 bases at J; junction bases unmatched: 6. This CDR3 has 15 residues. CDR1 is SNHLY, CDR2 FYNNEI, per germline. CDR3 in amino acids: CASITGTSDYNEQFF. CDR3 sequence (DNA): TGTGCCAGCATTACCGGGACTAGCGACTACAATGAGCAGTTCTTC.

This chain joins TRBV11-1 and TRBJ2-7; D might be TRBD2 (5 bases). The CDR3 extends over 12 amino acids. V gave up 5 bases and J gave up 7 bases, with 12 bases separating them. Germline CDR1 and CDR2: SGHAT and FQDESV (reference sequence). This chain's CDR3 is CASSPVSGEQYF. CDR3 coding DNA: TGTGCCAGCAGCCCCGTGTCGGGGGAGCAGTACTTC.

The J gene is TRBJ2-1, the V gene TRBV11-1; D gene unclear. The CDR3 is 12 residues long. Trimming removed 4 bases at V and 8 bases at J, with 9 bases between. Germline CDR1 reads SGHAT; CDR2 reads FQDESV (reference sequence). DNA of the CDR3: TGTGCCAGCAGCTCCAGCTTCTATGAGCAGTTCTTC. Protein: CASSSSFYEQFF.

V usage is TRBV2 and J usage is TRBJ2-3; D gene unclear. Germline V gives CDR1 SNHLY, CDR2 FYNNEI. This CDR3 has 14 amino acids. V lost 4 bases, J lost 2 bases, and 10 bases lay in between. The DNA for the CDR3 is TGTGCCAGCAGTGCGTGGGCCAACACAGATACGCAGTATTTT. Its protein is CASSAWANTDTQYF.

The gene calls are TRBV25-1 and TRBJ1-4; 9 nucleotides agree with TRBD1. Looked up from germline, CDR1 is MGHDK and CDR2 is SYGVNS. The CDR3 totals 14 residues. The junction had 4 bases not matched to a gene; V was cut back by 1 base and J by 10 bases. The CDR3 loop is CASSESETGGKLFF. The CDR3 coding sequence is TGTGCCAGCAGTGAATCGGAGACAGGGGGAAAACTGTTTTTT. Combining the CDR3 with reference TRBV25-1 and TRBJ1-4 gives the whole variable domain EADIYQTPRYLVIGTGKKITLECSQTMGHDKMYWYQQDPGMELHLIHYSYGVNSTEKGDLSSESTVSRIRTEHFPLTLESARPSHTSQYLCASSESETGGKLFFGSGTQLSVL.